This entry lists 24 T cell receptor beta chains sequenced from one sample in a study of T cell clonality in common variable immunodeficiency. Clones were sequenced by immunoSEQ multiplex PCR, and TCRdb holds only the in-frame ones, with some missing. The repertoire yields about 28,000 clones, none seen only once; the top ten contain approximately 3%. Their antigens are not known. Whole-study results and caveats: Reportedly, TCR beta sequences from common variable immunodeficiency showed fewer deletions and N-nucleotide insertions.

Sequenced input: peripheral blood mononuclear cells. These TCRs come from a human donor with common variable immunodeficiency.

Points on this clone: The read ends 3 residues early relative to the CDR3; the germline J gene fills the gap. J is TRBJ2-5 and V is TRBV20-1; 9 positions match TRBD2. CDR3 length: 16 amino acids. V lost 3 bases and J lost 0; bases outside the gene matches: 8. Germline values: CDR1 DFQATT, CDR2 SNEGSKA (reference sequence). CDR3 sequence reads: CSASSSGGPYQETQYF. The covered CDR3 bases are TGCAGTGCTAGTTCAAGCGGGGGGCCGTACCAAGAGACC.

This clone showed up just a few times. A read error may produce the germline difference seen at one junction end. The CDR3 extends 3 residues past the end of the read, so its final part is completed from the germline J gene. Other nucleotide sequences from this sample produce the same CDR3. The rearrangement joins TRBV2 to TRBJ2-5; 8 nucleotides line up with TRBD1. The CDR3 has 17 residues. Germline-derived CDR1 and CDR2 are SNHLY and FYNNEI. The sequenced part of the CDR3 DNA is TGTGCTAGCAGTACCCCGAAGTCCGGACAGGGCCAAGAGACC. This encodes CASSTPKSGQGQET. The complete CDR3 reads CASSTPKSGQGQETQYF.

This clone was observed a handful of times. Coverage ceases 3 residues before the CDR3 finishes, and the germline J gene fills in the end. The rearrangement links TRBV18 to TRBJ2-6; no clear D. CDR1 KGHSH and CDR2 LQKENI come from the germline V gene. Trimming took off 0 bases at V and 2 bases at J, with 8 bases between the two ends. The CDR3 length is 16 residues. CDR3 sequence: CASSPPNGPGANVLTF. The covered CDR3 bases are TGTGCCAGCTCACCACCGAATGGCCCTGGGGCCAACGTC.

This clone was counted ten times or more. The sequenced fragment ends 3 residues before the CDR3 boundary, so the rest is inferred from the germline J gene. The chain uses TRBV7-6 and TRBJ1-5, with D possibly TRBD1 on 5 matching bases. With 1 base removed from V and 5 bases from J, the gap between germline ends came to 12 bases. The CDR3 runs to 15 residues. CDR1 is SGHVS and CDR2 is FNYEAQ in the germline V gene. This CDR3 is CASSLVGGKDQPQHF. The sequenced part of the CDR3 DNA is TGTGCCAGCAGCTTAGTTGGGGGGAAGGATCAGCCC.

This clone appeared a few times. Sequencing ends 3 residues short of the CDR3 end; the germline J gene provides the rest. The chain combines TRBV5-1 with TRBJ2-1, with 11 bases fitting TRBD2. The germline gives CDR1 SGHRS, CDR2 YFSETQ. J was trimmed by 5 bases and V by 3 bases; bases with no gene match: 7. The CDR3 covers 16 residues. Partial CDR3 DNA: TGCGCCAGCAGCTCACCGGGACTAGCGGCCCACAATGAG. This translates into CASSSPGLAAHNE. The CDR3 in full is CASSSPGLAAHNEQFF.

This clone occurred many times. The CDR3 is cut off 3 residues early in the read; its end comes from the germline J gene. V gene TRBV29-1 combines with J gene TRBJ2-2, with D perhaps given as TRBD1 or TRBD2 (7 bases each). CDR1 and CDR2 from the germline V gene are SQVTM and ANQGSEA. This CDR3 region has 15 residues. V was pared by 1 base and J by 3 bases, with 12 bases between. The chain's CDR3 is CSVEGEGADTGELFF. CDR3 DNA (partial): TGCAGCGTTGAAGGGGAGGGGGCCGACACCGGGGAG.

This clone was seen many times. The read stops 3 residues short of the end of the CDR3; the missing end is completed from the germline J gene. The rearrangement uses TRBV5-4 and TRBJ2-3; 8 bases align to TRBD1. From germline, CDR1 is SGHNT and CDR2 YYREEE (reference sequence). V lost 5 bases and J lost 2; bases outside the gene matches: 7. This CDR3 is 15 amino acids long. The CDR3 region is CASRSTGVVTDTQYF. The sequenced CDR3 bases are TGTGCCAGCAGATCGACAGGGGTGGTCACAGATACG.

Regarding this clone: The read ends 3 residues early relative to the CDR3; the germline J gene fills the gap. J is TRBJ2-1 and V is TRBV7-2; 8 bases match TRBD2. Germline CDR1 SGHTA, CDR2 FQGNSA. V shed 3 bases and J 7 bases; nucleotides not matched to a gene: 8. The CDR3 extends over 15 amino acids. The CDR3 loop is CASSLSLSGRNEQFF. CDR3 DNA, as far as it was read: TGTGCCAGCAGCTTGTCTCTCAGCGGGAGAAATGAG.

This clone was found a few times. The DNA ends 3 residues before the CDR3 does, and the rest of the CDR3 is filled in from the germline J gene. This chain joins TRBV5-1 and TRBJ2-7; D is undetermined. V was cut by 4 bases and J by 1 base, with 12 bases left in between. CDR3 length: 14 residues. CDR1 and CDR2 from the germline V gene are SGHRS and YFSETQ. The CDR3 loop reads CASSPSGLSYEQYF. CDR3 bases read: TGCGCCAGCAGCCCGTCGGGTCTATCCTACGAG. The whole variable domain, remainder taken from reference TRBV5-1 and TRBJ2-7, is KAGVTQTPRYLIKTRGQQVTLSCSPISGHRSVSWYQQTPGQGLQFLFEYFSETQRNKGNFPGRFSGRQFSNSRSEMNVSTLELGDSALYLCASSPSGLSYEQYFGPGTRLTVT.

A word on this clone: Read coverage stops 3 residues before the CDR3 terminus; the germline J gene supplies the remainder. The rearrangement links TRBV5-6 to TRBJ1-5; 10 bases map to TRBD1. The length of the CDR3 is 15 residues. V lost 3 bases and J lost 2; bases outside the gene matches: 2. Germline V gene data show CDR1 as SGHDT and CDR2 as YYEEEE. The sequenced CDR3 bases are TGTGCCAGCAGCTGGGGGACAGGGGGCAATCAGCCC. Translation: CASSWGTGGNQP. The full CDR3 protein is CASSWGTGGNQPQHF.

The sample holds a few counts of this clone. The read stops 3 residues short of the end of the CDR3; the missing end is completed from the germline J gene. This sequence joins TRBV19 and TRBJ1-5; D perhaps matches TRBD1 (5 bases). Trimming took 1 base from V and 4 from J, leaving 8 bases between them. The CDR3 is 14 amino acids. From germline, CDR1 is LNHDA and CDR2 SQIVND (reference sequence). CDR3 amino acids: CASSIVKGNQPQHF. Incomplete CDR3 DNA: TGTGCCAGTAGTATAGTTAAGGGGAATCAGCCC.

Notes on this clone: The read falls 3 residues short of the CDR3 end, and the missing part is taken from the germline J gene. The V gene is TRBV5-1, the J gene TRBJ2-5; D is unresolved. Trimming shortened V by 0 bases and J by 1 base, and 7 bases separated the two germline ends. Per the germline V gene, CDR1 is SGHRS and CDR2 is YFSETQ. The CDR3 is 14 residues long. The CDR3 bases that were read are TGCGCCAGCAGCTTGGGTTACGGCCAAGAGACC. This translates into CASSLGYGQET. In full, the CDR3 reads CASSLGYGQETQYF.

This clone occurred a few times. Sequencing ends 3 residues short of the CDR3 end; the germline J gene provides the rest. The chain employs TRBV7-6 and TRBJ1-3; a weak D match, TRBD1 (5 bases). CDR3 length: 13 residues. Germline V gene sequence: CDR1 SGHVS, CDR2 FNYEAQ. V shed 6 bases and J shed 8 bases, with 14 bases lying between them. CDR3 DNA (partial): TGTGCCAGCAGAGGAAAGGGGAAGGACACC. This gives the protein CASRGKGKDT. The CDR3, in full, reads CASRGKGKDTIYF.

In its sample, this clone was seen a few times. The covered CDR3 bases are TGTGCCAGCAGCTTCGGGGGGAAGTTAGCTGGC. Protein product: CASSFGGKLAG. The whole CDR3 reads CASSFGGKLAGYTF. The J gene is TRBJ1-2, the V gene TRBV7-9; tentatively, D is TRBD1 (5 bases). The read finishes 3 residues shy of the CDR3 end, and the germline J gene is used to complete it. In germline, CDR1 is SEHNR, CDR2 FQNEAQ (reference sequence). The CDR3 runs to 14 residues. V gave up 3 bases and J gave up 7 bases, with 15 bases separating them. Using reference TRBV7-9 and TRBJ1-2 for the parts outside the CDR3, the full variable domain is DTGVSQNPRHKITKRGQNVTFRCDPISEHNRLYWYRQTLGQGPEFLTYFQNEAQLEKSRLLSDRFSAERPKGSFSTLEIQRTEQGDSAMYLCASSFGGKLAGYTFGSGTRLTVV.

This clone was picked up a small number of times. The observed sequence ends 3 residues before the CDR3 terminus, with the missing tail filled in from the germline J gene. This chain joins TRBV30 and TRBJ1-5; 8 bases map to TRBD1. From germline, CDR1 is GTSNPN and CDR2 SVGIG (reference sequence). The ends lost 3 bases at V and 7 bases at J; junction bases unmatched: 8. This CDR3 spans 14 amino acids. The CDR3 sequence: CAWSPGQGRQPQHF. The part of the CDR3 DNA that was read is TGTGCCTGGAGCCCTGGACAGGGTAGGCAGCCC.

Concerning this clone itself: The CDR3 end is not reached by the read, which stops 3 residues before it; the germline J gene fills it in. The V and J genes are TRBV18 and TRBJ1-2; 9 bases align to TRBD1. CDR1 is KGHSH and CDR2 is LQKENI in the germline V gene. This CDR3 spans 16 amino acids. Germline trimming cut 3 bases from V and 4 bases from J; bases unmatched to any gene: 9. The CDR3 loop reads CASSPLRDRDFYGYTF. The covered CDR3 bases are TGTGCCAGCTCACCGCTTCGGGACAGGGATTTCTATGGC.

This clone was counted at least ten times. The CDR3 goes on 3 residues after the read ends, and that part is filled in from the germline J gene. The chain recombines TRBV28 with TRBJ2-7, with 9 positions matching TRBD1. From germline, CDR1 is MDHEN and CDR2 SYDVKM. Unmatched junction bases numbered 6, after V lost 7 bases and J lost 2 bases. CDR3 size: 14 residues. CDR3 residues: CASTSGTGPYEQYF. The CDR3 bases that were read are TGTGCCAGCACTTCCGGGACAGGGCCCTACGAG.

This clone was seen a few times. The read terminates 3 residues before the CDR3 end, so the remaining end is supplied by the germline J gene. The rearrangement joins TRBV7-6 to TRBJ1-1; perhaps TRBD1 as D (5 bases). Per germline, CDR1 SGHVS and CDR2 FNYEAQ. The CDR3 totals 14 residues. V was trimmed by 5 bases and J by 1 base, leaving 11 bases between them. CDR3 bases read: TGTGCCAGCAGCCGAGCCCAGGGGAACACTGAA. Amino acids: CASSRAQGNTE. The CDR3 reads in full as CASSRAQGNTEAFF.

This clone was counted ten times or more. The CDR3 end is not reached by the read, which stops 3 residues before it; the germline J gene fills it in. The V gene is TRBV5-4, the J gene TRBJ2-7, with D uncertain. This CDR3 contains 13 residues. In germline, CDR1 is SGHNT, CDR2 YYREEE (reference sequence). V was clipped by 0 bases and J by 3 bases, with 7 bases between them. The CDR3 bases that were read are TGTGCCAGCAGCTTGGCCGTTTTCTACGAG. Its protein product is CASSLAVFYE. The whole CDR3 protein is CASSLAVFYEQYF.

A word on this clone: The read ends 3 residues early relative to the CDR3; the germline J gene fills the gap. The rearrangement uses TRBV7-8 and TRBJ2-7; a possible D gene is TRBD1 (5 bases). CDR3 length: 14 residues. The ends were cut back, 1 base at V and 5 bases at J, with 12 bases in the middle. Looked up from germline, CDR1 is SGHVS and CDR2 is FQNEAQ. The covered CDR3 bases are TGTGCCAGCAGCTTAGGGAACAGGAACGACGAG. This codes for CASSLGNRNDE. The entire CDR3 sequence reads CASSLGNRNDEQYF.

In this sample, this clone turned up a few times. The read is 3 residues too short to cover the CDR3 end, so that end is filled in from the germline J gene. The J gene is TRBJ2-7, the V gene TRBV29-1, with D unclear. Germline V gene sequence: CDR1 SQVTM, CDR2 ANQGSEA. Trimming stripped 4 bases from V and 3 bases from J, with 13 bases between. The CDR3 is made up of 13 amino acids. Partial CDR3 DNA: TGCAGCGTTGGCAGGCACCAAAGCTACGAG. It codes for CSVGRHQSYE. The CDR3 as a whole reads CSVGRHQSYEQYF.

By sample share, this clone is medium-sized. The CDR3 is cut off 3 residues early in the read; its end comes from the germline J gene. This chain links TRBV2 with TRBJ1-5, with D uncertain. Germline values: CDR1 SNHLY, CDR2 FYNNEI. The CDR3 spans 14 residues. V shed 5 bases and J shed 0 bases, with 8 bases lying between them. The CDR3 DNA, read in part, is TGTGCCAGCAGTCCGTTTTATAGCAATCAGCCC. Translated, it gives CASSPFYSNQP. The CDR3, in full, reads CASSPFYSNQPQHF. Combining the CDR3 with reference TRBV2 and TRBJ1-5 gives the whole variable domain EPEVTQTPSHQVTQMGQEVILRCVPISNHLYFYWYRQILGQKVEFLVSFYNNEISEKSEIFDDQFSVERPDGSNFTLKIRSTKLEDSAMYFCASSPFYSNQPQHFGDGTRLSIL.

This clone was found a few times. Sequencing ends 3 residues short of the CDR3 end; the germline J gene provides the rest. This chain joins TRBV18 and TRBJ1-1, with 9 bases aligning to TRBD1. The CDR3 is made up of 13 amino acids. The germline gives CDR1 KGHSH, CDR2 LQKENI. V was clipped by 5 bases and J by 7 bases; unmatched bases: 5. The covered CDR3 bases are TGTGCCAGCTCAGGGGGACAGGGAGTTGAA. Amino acid sequence: CASSGGQGVE. The CDR3 reads in full as CASSGGQGVEAFF.

This clone occurred a few times. From the germline J gene comes the end of the CDR3, since the read stops 3 residues before it. J is TRBJ1-1 and V is TRBV16; 7 positions match TRBD1. Germline trimming cut 1 base from V and 6 bases from J; bases unmatched to any gene: 2. The CDR3 is 13 amino acids. Germline loops: CDR1 KGHSY, CDR2 FQNENV. Partial CDR3 DNA: TGTGCCAGCAGCCAATGGCAGGGGGCTGAA. As protein: CASSQWQGAE. The CDR3 in full is CASSQWQGAEAFF.